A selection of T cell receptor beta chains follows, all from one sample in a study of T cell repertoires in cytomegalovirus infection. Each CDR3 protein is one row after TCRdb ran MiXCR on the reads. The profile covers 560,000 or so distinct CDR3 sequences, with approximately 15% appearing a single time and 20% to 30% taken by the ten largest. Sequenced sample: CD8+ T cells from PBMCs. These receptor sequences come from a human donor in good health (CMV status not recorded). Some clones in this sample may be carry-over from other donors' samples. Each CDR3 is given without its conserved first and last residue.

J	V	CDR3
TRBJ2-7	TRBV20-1	SAREGGGPSYEQY
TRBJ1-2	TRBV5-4	ASSSDGMSYGYT
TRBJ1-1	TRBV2	ASPGGKNTEAF
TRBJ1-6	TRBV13	ASSATDDGNSPLH
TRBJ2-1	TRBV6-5	ASSPGEGAPYNEQF
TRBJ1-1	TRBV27	ASSLARMNTEAF
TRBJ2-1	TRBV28	ASTQTEVGPQF
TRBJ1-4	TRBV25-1	ASSEWRNEKLF
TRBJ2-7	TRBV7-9	ASSPRDRYEQY
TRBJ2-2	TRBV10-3	AIMGVSGTNTGELF